This T cell receptor beta chain derives from a study of T cells in Graves' hyperthyroidism and ophthalmopathy. Amplified TCR beta CDR3 regions came from RNA transcripts. Using the HTBI primer set, a first-round RT-PCR was run on the TCR CDR3. MiXCR, run by TCRdb on the multiplex PCR reads, gives a single entry per CDR3 protein. The sample includes a few hundred thousand distinct CDR3 sequences, 12% to 15% of them seen just once. V lost 2 bases, J lost 2 bases, and 9 bases stayed unmatched. The germline V gene has CDR1 MDHEN and CDR2 SYDVKM. The CDR3 totals 17 residues. The TCR comes from a woman aged 55-70 years with Graves' ophthalmopathy. This chain uses TRBV28 with TRBJ2-7, with 10 nucleotides matching TRBD2. Material for sequencing was blood. CDR3 in DNA: TGTGCCAGCAGTTTACGCAACCTAGCGGGAGATGCCTACGAGCAGTACTTC. It yields the protein CASSLRNLAGDAYEQYF.